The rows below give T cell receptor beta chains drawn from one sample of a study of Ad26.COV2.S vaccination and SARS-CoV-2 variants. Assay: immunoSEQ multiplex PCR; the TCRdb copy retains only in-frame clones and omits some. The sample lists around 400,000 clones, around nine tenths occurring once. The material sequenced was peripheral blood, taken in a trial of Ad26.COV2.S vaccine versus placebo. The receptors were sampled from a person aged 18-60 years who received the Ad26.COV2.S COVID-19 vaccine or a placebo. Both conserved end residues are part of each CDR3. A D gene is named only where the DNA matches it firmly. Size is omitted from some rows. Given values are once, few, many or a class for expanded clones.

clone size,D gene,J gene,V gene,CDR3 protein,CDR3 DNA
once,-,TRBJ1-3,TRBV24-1,CATSDASSGNTIYF,TGTGCCACCAGTGATGCGAGCTCTGGAAACACCATATATTTT
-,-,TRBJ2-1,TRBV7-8,CASSLLAATGFRRENNEQFF,TGTGCCAGCAGCTTACTTGCTGCGACAGGGTTTAGGCGGGAAAACAATGAGCAGTTCTTC
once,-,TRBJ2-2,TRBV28,CASTAWGGLGGGTGELFF,TGTGCCAGCACGGCTTGGGGGGGGCTGGGAGGCGGCACCGGGGAGCTGTTTTTT
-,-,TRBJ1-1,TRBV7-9,CASSLGATGEAFF,TGTGCCAGCAGCTTAGGTGCTACAGGGGAAGCTTTCTTT
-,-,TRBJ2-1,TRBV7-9,CASSMNRERGYNEQFF,TGTGCCAGCAGCATGAACCGGGAACGGGGCTACAATGAGCAGTTCTTC
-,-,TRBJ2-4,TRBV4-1,CASSQTPGRKIENIQYF,TGCGCCAGCAGCCAAACCCCGGGAAGAAAAATTGAAAACATTCAGTACTTC
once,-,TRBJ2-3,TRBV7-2,CASSVRDSRTDTQYF,TGTGCCAGCAGCGTCCGGGACTCCAGGACAGATACGCAGTATTTT
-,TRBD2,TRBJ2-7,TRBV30,CACSLADIYEQYF,TGTGCCTGCTCACTAGCGGACATTTATGAGCAGTACTTC
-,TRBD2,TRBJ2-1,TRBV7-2,CASSLSMVAGGVEQFF,TGTGCCAGCAGCTTATCTATGGTAGCGGGAGGAGTAGAGCAGTTCTTC
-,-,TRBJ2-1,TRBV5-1,CASSLVGRDKYNEQFF,TGCGCCAGCAGCTTGGTGGGGCGGGACAAGTACAATGAGCAGTTCTTC
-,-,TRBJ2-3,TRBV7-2,CASSLVGSSTDTQYF,TGTGCCAGCAGCTTAGTCGGCAGTTCCACAGATACGCAGTATTTT
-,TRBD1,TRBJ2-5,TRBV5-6,CASSADRGYGTQYF,TGTGCCAGCAGCGCAGACAGGGGGTATGGGACCCAGTACTTC
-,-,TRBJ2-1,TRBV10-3,CAISVARDYEQFF,TGTGCCATCAGTGTGGCCCGAGATTATGAGCAGTTCTTC
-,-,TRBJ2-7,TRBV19,CASSIGGAAGQAYEQYF,TGTGCCAGTAGTATTGGGGGGGCGGCGGGACAAGCCTACGAGCAGTACTTC
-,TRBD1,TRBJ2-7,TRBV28,CASSPNGQGSYEQYF,TGTGCCAGCAGCCCTAACGGACAGGGGTCCTACGAGCAGTACTTC
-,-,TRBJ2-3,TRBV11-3,CASSLGGSVTDTQYF,TGTGCCAGCAGCTTAGGAGGGAGCGTCACAGATACGCAGTATTTT
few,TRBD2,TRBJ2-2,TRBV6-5,CASYLGGAGELFF,TGTGCCAGCTACCTGGGGGGGGCCGGGGAGCTGTTTTTT
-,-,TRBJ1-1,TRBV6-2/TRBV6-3,CASSYGPTGGKKAFF,TGTGCCAGCAGTTATGGGCCCACCGGGGGTAAGAAGGCTTTCTTT
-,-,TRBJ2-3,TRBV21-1,CASSKRRLAGAWDTQYF,TGTGCCAGCAGCAAAAGGCGACTAGCGGGAGCTTGGGATACGCAGTATTTT
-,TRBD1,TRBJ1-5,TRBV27,CASSPGTGFSNQPQHF,TGTGCCAGCAGTCCCGGGACAGGGTTTAGCAATCAGCCCCAGCATTTT
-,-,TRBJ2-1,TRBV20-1,CSARVINEQFF,TGCAGTGCTAGAGTCATTAATGAGCAGTTCTTC
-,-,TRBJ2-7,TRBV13,CASSGGTGADYEQYF,TGTGCCAGCAGTGGGGGGACGGGGGCGGACTACGAGCAGTACTTC
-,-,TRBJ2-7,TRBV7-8,CASSRPGTYEQYF,TGTGCCAGCAGCCGACCTGGGACCTACGAGCAGTACTTC
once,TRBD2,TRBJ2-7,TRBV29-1,CSVETPGTSGYEQYF,TGCAGCGTTGAAACCCCTGGGACTAGCGGCTACGAGCAGTACTTC
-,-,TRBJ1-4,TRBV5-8,CAIRNAGLRGEKLFF,TGTGCCATCAGGAACGCCGGGTTGAGGGGTGAAAAACTGTTTTTT
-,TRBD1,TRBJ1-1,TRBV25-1,CASSGQVETEAFF,TGTGCCAGCAGCGGACAGGTAGAAACTGAAGCTTTCTTT
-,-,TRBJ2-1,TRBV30,CAWSQSSYNEQFF,TGTGCCTGGAGCCAGAGCTCCTACAATGAGCAGTTCTTC
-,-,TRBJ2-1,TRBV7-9,CASSPVDNEQFF,TGTGCCAGCAGCCCGGTCGACAATGAGCAGTTCTTC
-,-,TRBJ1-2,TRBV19,CASRLGNYGYTF,TGTGCCAGTAGATTGGGCAACTATGGCTACACCTTC
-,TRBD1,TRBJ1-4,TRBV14,CASSRTGRVNEKLFF,TGTGCCAGCAGCCGGACAGGGAGGGTCAATGAAAAACTGTTTTTT